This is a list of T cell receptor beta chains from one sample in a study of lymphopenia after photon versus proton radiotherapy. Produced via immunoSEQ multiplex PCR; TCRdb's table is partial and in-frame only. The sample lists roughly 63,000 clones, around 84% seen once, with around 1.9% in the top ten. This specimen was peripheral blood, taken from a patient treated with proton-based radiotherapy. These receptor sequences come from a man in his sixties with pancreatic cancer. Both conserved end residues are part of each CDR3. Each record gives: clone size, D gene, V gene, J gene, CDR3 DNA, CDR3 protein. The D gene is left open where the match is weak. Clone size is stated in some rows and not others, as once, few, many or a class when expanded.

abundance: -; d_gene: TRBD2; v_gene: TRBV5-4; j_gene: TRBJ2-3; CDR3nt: TGTGCCAGCAGCAGCCCGGGACTAGCAAAAGATACGCAGTATTTT; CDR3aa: CASSSPGLAKDTQYF
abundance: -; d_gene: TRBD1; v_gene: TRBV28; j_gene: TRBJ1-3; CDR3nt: TGTGCCAGCAGGGGACCGGGACAGGGACTCACCATATATTTT; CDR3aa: CASRGPGQGLTIYF
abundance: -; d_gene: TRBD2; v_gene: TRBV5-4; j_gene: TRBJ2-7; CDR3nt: TGTGCCAGCAGCTCGAGCGGGAGCAGCGCGAAGGACTTC; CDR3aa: CASSSSGSSAKDF
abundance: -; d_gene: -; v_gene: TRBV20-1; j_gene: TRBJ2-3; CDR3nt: TGCAGTGGATGGGTAGATACGCAGTATTTT; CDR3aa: CSGWVDTQYF
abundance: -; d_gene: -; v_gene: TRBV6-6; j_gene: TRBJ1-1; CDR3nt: TGTGCCAGCACCTCAACTGAAGCTTTCTTT; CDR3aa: CASTSTEAFF
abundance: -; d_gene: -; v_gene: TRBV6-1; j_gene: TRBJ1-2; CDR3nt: TGTGCCAGCAGTGAAGGCTCCGGGAACTATGGCTACACCTTC; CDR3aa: CASSEGSGNYGYTF
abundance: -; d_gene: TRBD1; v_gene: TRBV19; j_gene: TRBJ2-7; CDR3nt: TGTGCCAGTAGTTTTCCGGGACAGGCTTCCTACGAGCAGTACTTC; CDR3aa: CASSFPGQASYEQYF
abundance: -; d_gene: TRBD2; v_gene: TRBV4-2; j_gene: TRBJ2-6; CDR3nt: TGTGCCAGCAGCCAAGGGCGGGGGTCTGGGGCCAACGTCCTGACTTTC; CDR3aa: CASSQGRGSGANVLTF
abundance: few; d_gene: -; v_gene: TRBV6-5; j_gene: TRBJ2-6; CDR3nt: TGTGCCAGCAGTCTTGGGGTAGTTGGGGCCAACGTCCTGACTTTC; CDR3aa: CASSLGVVGANVLTF
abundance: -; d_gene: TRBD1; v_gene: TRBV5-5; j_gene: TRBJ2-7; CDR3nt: TGTGCCAGCAGCGCCGACAGGGGGGAGTACTTC; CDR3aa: CASSADRGEYF
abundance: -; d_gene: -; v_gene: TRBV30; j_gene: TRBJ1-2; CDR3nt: TGTGCCTGGAGTCGTACAGGGACTGGCTATGGCTACACCTTC; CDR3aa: CAWSRTGTGYGYTF
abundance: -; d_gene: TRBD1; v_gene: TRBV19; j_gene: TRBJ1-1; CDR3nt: TGTGCCTCACGGGACAGGGTCACCTGGAGCACTGAAGCTTTCTTT; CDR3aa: CASRDRVTWSTEAFF
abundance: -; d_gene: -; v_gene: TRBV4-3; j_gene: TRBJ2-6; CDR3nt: TGCGCCAGCAGCCCTAACTCAGGGGCCACCTCTGGGGCCAACGTCCTGACTTTC; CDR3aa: CASSPNSGATSGANVLTF
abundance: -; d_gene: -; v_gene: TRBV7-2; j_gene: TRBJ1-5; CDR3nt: TGTGCCAGCAGCTTAGTCCCCCCAGGGGTGGGCAATCAGCCCCAGCATTTT; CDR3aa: CASSLVPPGVGNQPQHF
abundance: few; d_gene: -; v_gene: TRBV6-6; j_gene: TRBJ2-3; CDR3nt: TGTGCCAGCAGTTACGCCGGTAGCACAGATACGCAGTATTTT; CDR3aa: CASSYAGSTDTQYF
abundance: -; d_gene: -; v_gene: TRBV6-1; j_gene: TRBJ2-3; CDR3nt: TGTGCCAGCAGTGAGGCCGGCGGCACAGATACGCAGTATTTT; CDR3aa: CASSEAGGTDTQYF
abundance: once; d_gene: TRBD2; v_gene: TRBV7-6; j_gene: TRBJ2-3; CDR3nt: TGTGCCAGCAGCTCCTGGACTAGCGGGAGTAGGGATACGCAGTATTTT; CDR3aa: CASSSWTSGSRDTQYF
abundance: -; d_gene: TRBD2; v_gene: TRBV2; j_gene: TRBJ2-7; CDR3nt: TGTGCCAGCAAGTATCGACTAGCGGGTTCCTACGAGCAGTACTTC; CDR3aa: CASKYRLAGSYEQYF
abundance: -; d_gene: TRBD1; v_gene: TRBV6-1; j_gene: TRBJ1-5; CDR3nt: TGTGCCAGCGGTAAGGACAGGGCTAGCAATCAGCCCCAGCATTTT; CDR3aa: CASGKDRASNQPQHF
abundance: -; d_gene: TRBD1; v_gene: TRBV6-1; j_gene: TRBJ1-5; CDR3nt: TGTGCCAGCAGTTTCCCAGGGGGCAGTCAGCCCCAGCATTTT; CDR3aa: CASSFPGGSQPQHF
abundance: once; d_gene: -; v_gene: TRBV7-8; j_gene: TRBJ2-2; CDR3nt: TGTGCCAGCAGCGCCCATTTTGGGGAGCTGTTTTTT; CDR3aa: CASSAHFGELFF
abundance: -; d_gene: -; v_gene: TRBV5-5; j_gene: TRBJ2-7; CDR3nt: TGTGCCAGCAGCTTGGAGTTCCGCTACGAGCAGTACTTC; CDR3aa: CASSLEFRYEQYF
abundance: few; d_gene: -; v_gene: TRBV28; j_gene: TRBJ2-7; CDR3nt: TGTGCCAGCACCCGGTCGCGAAGGGAGCAGTACTTC; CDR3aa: CASTRSRREQYF
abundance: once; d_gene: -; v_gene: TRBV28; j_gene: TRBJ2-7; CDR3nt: TGTGCCAGCAGTTTTATATTTGGGGACACAGCCTACGAGCAGTACTTC; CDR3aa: CASSFIFGDTAYEQYF
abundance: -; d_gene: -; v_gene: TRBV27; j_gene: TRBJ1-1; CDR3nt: TGTGCCAGCCGCACAGAGAGTGAAGCTTTCTTT; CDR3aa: CASRTESEAFF
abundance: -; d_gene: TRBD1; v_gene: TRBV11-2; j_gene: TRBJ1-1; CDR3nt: TGTGCCAGCAGCCGGACAGGGAGCAACACTGAAGCTTTCTTT; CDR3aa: CASSRTGSNTEAFF
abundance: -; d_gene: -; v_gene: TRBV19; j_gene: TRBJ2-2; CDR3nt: TGTGCCTCTGCTTTGGAGGGTTCGGCCGGGGAGCTGTTTTTT; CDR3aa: CASALEGSAGELFF
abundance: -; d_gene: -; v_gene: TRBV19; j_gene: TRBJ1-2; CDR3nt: TGTGCCAGTAGCGCTTCTTCCTATGGACGTAACTATGGCTACACCTTC; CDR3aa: CASSASSYGRNYGYTF
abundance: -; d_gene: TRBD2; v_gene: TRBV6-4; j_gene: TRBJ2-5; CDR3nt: TGTGCCAGCAGTGAACTAGCGGGAGAGACCCAGTACTTC; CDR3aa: CASSELAGETQYF
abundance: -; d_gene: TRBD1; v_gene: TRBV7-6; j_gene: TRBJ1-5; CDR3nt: TGTGCCAGCAGCCGAGGACAGGGCATCAGTCAGCCCCAGCATTTT; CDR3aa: CASSRGQGISQPQHF
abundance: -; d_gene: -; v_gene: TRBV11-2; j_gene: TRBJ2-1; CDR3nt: TGTGCCAGCAGCTTAGGAAACATTATTGAGCAGTTCTTC; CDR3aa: CASSLGNIIEQFF
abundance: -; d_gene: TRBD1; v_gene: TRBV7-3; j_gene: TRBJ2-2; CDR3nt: TGTGCCAGCAGCACAACAGGGGAAACCGGGGAGCTGTTTTTT; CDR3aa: CASSTTGETGELFF
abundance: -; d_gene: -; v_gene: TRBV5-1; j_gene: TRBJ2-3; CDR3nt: TGCGCCAGCAGCTCAGACTTGACGACGCAGTATTTT; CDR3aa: CASSSDLTTQYF
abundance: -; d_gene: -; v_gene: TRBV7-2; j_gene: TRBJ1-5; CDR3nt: TGTGCCAGCAGCTTAGGGGGCCGACAGCCCCAGCATTTT; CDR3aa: CASSLGGRQPQHF
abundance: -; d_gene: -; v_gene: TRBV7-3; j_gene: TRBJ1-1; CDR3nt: TGTGCCAGCAGCTTAACTCCTGACACTGAAGCTTTCTTT; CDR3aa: CASSLTPDTEAFF
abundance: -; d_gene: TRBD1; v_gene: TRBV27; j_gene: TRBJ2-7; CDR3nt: TGTGCCAGCAGTTTAGCAGGGACAGGGAGGGGGGAGCAGTACTTC; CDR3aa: CASSLAGTGRGEQYF
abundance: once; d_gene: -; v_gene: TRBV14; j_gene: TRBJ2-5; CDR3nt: TGTGCCAGCAGCCAAGGTCAATTCGCAGGGATAGAGACCCAGTACTTC; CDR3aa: CASSQGQFAGIETQYF
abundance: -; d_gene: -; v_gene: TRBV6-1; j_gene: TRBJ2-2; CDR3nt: TGTGCCAGCAGTGCCCAATCGGTCAACACCGGGGAGCTGTTTTTT; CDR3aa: CASSAQSVNTGELFF
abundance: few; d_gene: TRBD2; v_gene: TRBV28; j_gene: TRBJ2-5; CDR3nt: TGTGCCAGTAAGGGACTAGCGGGAGTGGCAGAGACCCAGTACTTC; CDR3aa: CASKGLAGVAETQYF
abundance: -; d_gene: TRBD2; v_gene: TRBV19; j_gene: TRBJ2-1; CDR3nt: TGTGCCAGTAAGACTAGCGGGGGAGGTTCCTACAATGAGCAGTTCTTC; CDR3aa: CASKTSGGGSYNEQFF
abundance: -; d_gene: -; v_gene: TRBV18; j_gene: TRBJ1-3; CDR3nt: TGTGCCAGCTCACCATCATCCCCGGGGTCTACTGGAAACACCATATATTTT; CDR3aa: CASSPSSPGSTGNTIYF
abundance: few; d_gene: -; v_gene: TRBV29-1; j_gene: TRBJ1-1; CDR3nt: TGCAGCGTTGCCGATTGGGGGACTGAAGCTTTCTTT; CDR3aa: CSVADWGTEAFF
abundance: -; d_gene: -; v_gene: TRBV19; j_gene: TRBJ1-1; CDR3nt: TGTGCCAGTAGTGCCACCCAGGACAGTCTGAACACTGAAGCTTTCTTT; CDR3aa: CASSATQDSLNTEAFF
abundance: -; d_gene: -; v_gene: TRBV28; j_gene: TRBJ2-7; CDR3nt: TGTGCCAGCAGTTTAGGAAACGGGATAACCTACGAGCAGTACTTC; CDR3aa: CASSLGNGITYEQYF